These 19 T cell receptor beta chains share one sample of origin, sequenced in a study of vaccination and CD4 T cells after COVID-19. Via MiXCR, TCRdb re-called the PCR reads, giving one row per CDR3 protein. The data contain around 19,000 distinct CDR3 sequences, approximately 65% of them singletons. Here the sequenced sample was CD4+ T cells from blood, taken before SARS-CoV-2 vaccination. The receptors here all came from a human donor who had recovered from COVID-19.

This clonotype has a handful of counts. The genes are TRBV6-2 or TRBV6-3 and TRBJ2-7, with D perhaps TRBD2 (6 bases). The CDR3 has 20 amino acids. Trimming cost V 6 bases and J 2 bases, with 32 bases left between them. Germline V gene sequence: CDR1 MNHEY, CDR2 SVGEGT. For the CDR3, the DNA is TGTGCCAGCAGCCTTCTAGCTGCGGGACTCTATACCTTTTGGGCCTACGAGCAGTACTTC. This encodes CASSLLAAGLYTFWAYEQYF.

The rearrangement links TRBV11-3 to TRBJ2-7, with 7 bases fitting TRBD2. The germline gives CDR1 SGHNT, CDR2 YENEEA. The V segment lost 0 bases and the J segment 5 bases; nucleotides outside the gene matches: 7. The CDR3 is 15 residues long. For the CDR3, the DNA is TGTGCCAGCAGCTTAGAAGCTAGCGGAGGGAACGAGCAGTACTTC. Protein product: CASSLEASGGNEQYF.

The table lists this clonotype with a count of one. V gene TRBV10-3 combines with J gene TRBJ2-7; D is ambiguous. The CDR3 contains 13 residues. Trimming removed 8 bases from V and 3 bases from J, with 14 bases in between. CDR1 ENHRY and CDR2 SYGVKD come from the germline V gene. The CDR3 protein is CAIGDRADYEQYF. CDR3 nucleotide sequence: TGTGCCATCGGAGACCGAGCTGACTACGAGCAGTACTTC.

The rearrangement joins TRBV4-3 to TRBJ1-5; D uncertain. The germline V gene encodes CDR1 LGHNA and CDR2 YSLEER. The V gene lost 5 bases and the J gene lost 3 bases, with 17 bases spanning the gap. The CDR3 sequence is 16 residues long. The CDR3 protein is CASSAEAGSHNQPQHF. In DNA form, the CDR3 reads TGCGCCAGCAGCGCCGAAGCGGGGTCGCACAATCAGCCCCAGCATTTT.

This clonotype showed up just once. This chain uses TRBV6-1 with TRBJ2-3; TRBD1 is a possible D gene (6 bases). The CDR3 has 15 residues. The ends were cut back, 7 bases at V and 4 bases at J, with 18 bases in the middle. Per germline, CDR1 MNHNS and CDR2 SASEGT. The CDR3 here is CASMMVQGVADTQYF. The CDR3 DNA is TGTGCCAGCATGATGGTACAGGGTGTCGCAGATACGCAGTATTTT.

This clonotype was seen only a few times. V is TRBV30 and J is TRBJ1-5, with unresolved D. The V gene's germline CDR1 is GTSNPN and CDR2 SVGIG (reference sequence). The CDR3 spans 13 residues. With 3 bases removed from V and 0 bases from J, the gap between germline ends came to 6 bases. CDR3 DNA: TGTGCCTGGAGCGACGATAGCAATCAGCCCCAGCATTTT. Protein product: CAWSDDSNQPQHF.

The V gene is TRBV7-9, the J gene TRBJ1-1; tentatively, D is TRBD1 (6 bases). Trimming cost V 1 base and J 4 bases, with 13 bases left between them. Germline-derived CDR1 and CDR2 are SEHNR and FQNEAQ (reference sequence). CDR3 length equals 15 residues. CDR3 in DNA: TGTGCCAGCAGCTTAGGTCAGGGGATGGGCACTGAAGCTTTCTTT. Translating gives CASSLGQGMGTEAFF.

This chain uses TRBV28 with TRBJ1-2; D gene unclear. Between the trimmed V and J ends, which lost 5 bases and 0 bases, there was a span of 19 bases. The CDR3 totals 17 residues. CDR1 and CDR2 (germline): MDHEN, SYDVKM. Written as DNA, the CDR3 is TGTGCCAGCAGTCTATCAGCCGCAGGAGAAACTAACTATGGCTACACCTTC. Protein: CASSLSAAGETNYGYTF.

V usage is TRBV29-1 and J usage is TRBJ2-1; D call uncertain. The V end lost 1 base, the J end lost 8 bases, and 6 bases lay between the germline ends. The CDR3 sequence is 11 residues long. Germline V gene sequence: CDR1 SQVTM, CDR2 ANQGSEA. CDR3 sequence (DNA): TGCAGCGTTGAAGGGAACGATGAGCAGTTCTTC. Protein: CSVEGNDEQFF.

Concerning this clonotype: This is likely a read error, given that the CDR3 carries no conserved phenylalanine or tryptophan at its end. The DNA is omitted, as the CDR3 cannot be located on it reliably, and the CDR3 follows TCRdb's listing. The chain couples TRBV29-1 to TRBJ1-6; no check of the table's D call, TRBD1, against the DNA was made. Germline V gene lookup returns CDR1 SQVTM and CDR2 ANQGSEA. From its first to its last residue, the CDR3 has 8 amino acids. The CDR3 reads CSVEAWAV.

This chain links TRBV5-1 with TRBJ2-5, with unresolved D. Germline assignment: CDR1 SGHRS and CDR2 YFSETQ. Trimming cost V 1 base and J 5 bases, with 9 bases left between them. The CDR3 covers 13 residues. The DNA of the CDR3 is TGCGCCAGCAGCTTGAGTAGCTCTGAGACCCAGTACTTC. Its translation is CASSLSSSETQYF.

V usage is TRBV27 and J usage is TRBJ2-1; maybe TRBD1 (5 bases). Trimming removed 4 bases from V and 9 bases from J, with 7 bases in between. Germline CDR1 and CDR2: MNHEY and SMNVEV (reference sequence). This CDR3 spans 11 amino acids. The chain's CDR3 is CASSSRVEQFF. The DNA for the CDR3 is TGTGCCAGCAGTTCCAGGGTTGAGCAGTTCTTC.

V usage is TRBV20-1 and J usage is TRBJ2-5; D might be TRBD2 (6 bases). Germline lookup yields CDR1 DFQATT and CDR2 SNEGSKA (reference sequence). V shed 6 bases and J shed 3 bases, with 17 bases lying between them. This CDR3 has 14 amino acids. The CDR3 sequence is CSAVGWTNEETQYF. CDR3 coding DNA: TGCAGTGCCGTGGGGTGGACTAACGAAGAGACCCAGTACTTC.

In this sample, this clonotype turned up a few times. The rearrangement joins TRBV19 to TRBJ2-3; D is unclear. The CDR3 spans 13 residues. Germline V gene sequence: CDR1 LNHDA, CDR2 SQIVND (reference sequence). Trimming shortened V by 5 bases and J by 0 bases, and 6 bases separated the two germline ends. The CDR3 sequence is CASSDLSTDTQYF. CDR3 nucleotides: TGTGCCAGTAGTGACCTAAGCACAGATACGCAGTATTTT. The complete variable domain, with remaining parts taken from reference TRBV19 and TRBJ2-3, reads DGGITQSPKYLFRKEGQNVTLSCEQNLNHDAMYWYRQDPGQGLRLIYYSQIVNDFQKGDIAEGYSVSREKKESFPLTVTSAQKNPTAFYLCASSDLSTDTQYFGPGTRLTVL.

This chain uses TRBV6-1 with TRBJ1-6; 8 bases are a match to TRBD1. The J segment lost 8 bases and the V segment lost 8 bases, leaving 14 bases of the junction unmatched. Germline assignment: CDR1 MNHNS and CDR2 SASEGT. CDR3 size: 16 residues. The CDR3 loop reads CASAIKPGQADSPLHF. CDR3 DNA sequence: TGTGCCAGCGCAATTAAGCCGGGACAGGCAGATTCACCCCTCCACTTT.

The rearrangement uses TRBV20-1 and TRBJ1-3; 8 bases map to TRBD1. The CDR3 length is 15 residues. V shed 0 bases, J shed 0 bases, and the junction held 1 base outside the gene matches. Germline V gene sequence: CDR1 DFQATT, CDR2 SNEGSKA (reference sequence). CDR3 protein: CSARDQGASGNTIYF. For the CDR3, the DNA is TGCAGTGCTAGAGATCAGGGGGCCTCTGGAAACACCATATATTTT.

This clonotype was observed a single time. V usage is TRBV18 and J usage is TRBJ1-5; D is ambiguous. CDR3 length: 13 amino acids. From germline, CDR1 is KGHSH and CDR2 LQKENI. Trimming took 0 bases from V and 4 from J, leaving 4 bases between them. The CDR3 region is CASSPPGNQPQHF. The CDR3 DNA reads as TGTGCCAGCTCACCACCGGGGAATCAGCCCCAGCATTTT.

This clonotype was seen more than once but under ten times. V gene TRBV20-1 combines with J gene TRBJ2-7; 14 positions agree with TRBD2. This CDR3 spans 14 amino acids. The germline gives CDR1 DFQATT, CDR2 SNEGSKA (reference sequence). Losses at the gene ends were 4 bases for V and 7 bases for J; bases not matched to a gene: 6. The CDR3 here is CSATGLAGVREQYF. CDR3 in DNA: TGCAGTGCTACGGGACTAGCGGGAGTGAGGGAGCAGTACTTC.

The chain carries TRBV7-9 and TRBJ2-5; no definite D call. Trimming took off 1 base at V and 5 bases at J, with 8 bases between the two ends. There are 13 residues in the CDR3. The germline gives CDR1 SEHNR, CDR2 FQNEAQ (reference sequence). For the CDR3, the DNA is TGTGCCAGCAGCTTAGGGGCCCGGGAGACCCAGTACTTC. It specifies CASSLGARETQYF.